The next 21 T cell receptor beta chains were all read from a single sample in a study of T cell repertoires in cytomegalovirus infection. The antigens for these receptors are not known. TCRdb re-called the reads through MiXCR, storing one row per CDR3 protein. Of hundreds of thousands of distinct CDR3 sequences listed, about 30% were seen once; the top ten hold about an eighth. This specimen consisted of cultured CD8+ T cells from PBMCs, obtained from culture after CMV antigen stimulation. The receptor source for this set is a human donor in good health (CMV status not recorded). Some clones in this sample may be carry-over from other donors' samples.

The chain is built from TRBV6-1 and TRBJ2-3; D uncertain. The germline V gene encodes CDR1 MNHNS and CDR2 SASEGT. This CDR3 contains 17 residues. Trimming removed 0 bases from V and 1 base from J, with 14 bases in between. CDR3 sequence: CASSEAETLPGTDTQYF. CDR3 in DNA: TGTGCCAGCAGTGAAGCGGAGACGCTCCCGGGCACAGATACGCAGTATTTT.

The chain combines TRBV20-1 with TRBJ1-2; a possible D gene is TRBD1 (5 bases). V was trimmed by 2 bases and J by 2 bases, leaving 9 bases between them. The CDR3 runs to 13 residues. Germline V lookup: CDR1 DFQATT, CDR2 SNEGSKA (reference sequence). CDR3 amino acids: CSARWEGNYGYTF. The CDR3 nucleotides are TGCAGTGCTAGATGGGAGGGGAACTATGGCTACACCTTC.

The chain has TRBV7-9 and TRBJ2-4; TRBD1 matches at 7 bases. The CDR3 totals 15 residues. In germline, CDR1 is SEHNR, CDR2 FQNEAQ (reference sequence). With V trimmed by 4 bases and J by 4 bases, 7 bases remained unmatched. The CDR3 DNA follows: TGTGCCAGCAGCTGGGACAGACAAAATAAAAACATTCAGTACTTC. The encoded protein is CASSWDRQNKNIQYF.

J is TRBJ1-2 and V is TRBV12-3 or TRBV12-4; D possibly corresponds to TRBD1 (5 bases). This CDR3 is 12 amino acids long. CDR3 protein: CAGGTDNYGYTF. The CDR3 DNA sequence: TGTGCTGGGGGGACCGATAACTATGGCTACACCTTC.

This clonotype has a handful of counts. The chain links TRBV10-3 to TRBJ2-7; D gene ambiguous. Germline V gene data show CDR1 as ENHRY and CDR2 as SYGVKD. CDR3 length: 12 amino acids. The V gene lost 6 bases and the J gene lost 4 bases, with 10 bases spanning the gap. The CDR3, as DNA: TGTGCCATCAGACTGGACGGATACGAGCAGTACTTC. Translation gives CAIRLDGYEQYF.

A note on this clonotype: Being one base from a much bigger clone, this may be a read error. The chain couples TRBV7-8 to TRBJ1-1; no firm D call. This CDR3 is built from 11 residues. CDR1 is SGHVS and CDR2 is FQNEAQ in the germline V gene. The ends were cut back, 3 bases at V and 7 bases at J, with 6 bases in the middle. The CDR3 reads CASSFLGEAFF. In nucleotides, the CDR3 is TGTGCCAGCAGCTTTTTAGGTGAAGCTTTCTTT.

This clonotype showed up just a few times. This chain connects TRBV12-3 or TRBV12-4 to TRBJ2-1; 12 bases map to TRBD2. The J segment lost 5 bases and the V segment lost 7 bases, leaving 6 bases of the junction unmatched. This CDR3 has 15 amino acids. The chain's CDR3 is CASTPLAGGDNEQFF. As DNA, the CDR3 is TGTGCCAGCACCCCTCTAGCGGGGGGGGACAATGAGCAGTTCTTC.

This clonotype was seen repeatedly, ten times or more. This rearrangement joins TRBV4-3 to TRBJ1-5, with TRBD1 identical over 8 bases. V lost 0 bases and J lost 6; bases outside the gene matches: 4. This CDR3 comprises 15 residues. CDR1 LGHNA and CDR2 YSLEER come from the germline V gene. In DNA, the CDR3 is TGCGCCAGCAGCCAAGATACAGGGGGGGTTCAGCCCCAGCATTTT. Amino acids: CASSQDTGGVQPQHF.

V is TRBV19 and J is TRBJ2-7; TRBD2 matches at 8 bases. The CDR3 is 17 amino acids. The germline CDR1 and CDR2 sequences are LNHDA and SQIVND (reference sequence). J was trimmed by 3 bases and V by 3 bases; bases with no gene match: 13. The CDR3 bases are TGTGCCAGTAGTATTTTACCGGGACTAGGAGGCAACTACGAGCAGTACTTC. Amino acids: CASSILPGLGGNYEQYF.

This clonotype has a handful of counts. The V and J genes are TRBV7-4 and TRBJ2-2; tentatively, D is TRBD1 or TRBD2 (5 bases each). Germline-derived CDR1 and CDR2 are SGHVT and SQSDAQ. This CDR3 spans 13 amino acids. The germline V and J ends were trimmed by 0 bases and 7 bases, with 6 bases remaining between them. CDR3 region: CASSLAGDGELFF. The DNA for the CDR3 is TGTGCCAGCAGCTTAGCGGGGGACGGGGAGCTGTTTTTT.

The J gene is TRBJ2-7, the V gene TRBV4-1; D gene ambiguous. The CDR3 spans 15 residues. V lost 0 bases to trimming and J lost 3 bases, with 12 bases between them. From germline, CDR1 is MGHRA and CDR2 YSYEKL. CDR3 amino acids: CASSQEAPPVYEQYF. The CDR3 nucleotides read TGCGCCAGCAGCCAAGAGGCTCCACCAGTCTACGAGCAGTACTTC.

The rearrangement joins TRBV10-2 to TRBJ2-3; 10 bases align to TRBD2. The CDR3 consists of 17 residues. CDR1 is WSHSY, CDR2 SAAADI, per germline. Trimming at V came to 2 bases and at J to 3 bases, leaving 8 bases not matched to a gene. CDR3 nucleotides: TGCGCCAGCAGTGAGAGTGTAGCGGGGGGCGAGACAGATACGCAGTATTTT. Protein sequence: CASSESVAGGETDTQYF.

This clonotype was picked up many times. This chain links TRBV6-1 with TRBJ1-2; D not resolved. This CDR3 has 17 residues. CDR1 is MNHNS, CDR2 SASEGT, per germline. Trimming removed 4 bases at V and 8 bases at J, with 26 bases between. CDR3: CASSVLQVPVTAGGYTF. Here the CDR3 DNA reads TGTGCCAGCAGTGTCCTACAAGTACCTGTTACAGCCGGCGGCTACACCTTC.

This clonotype was detected many times. This chain joins TRBV7-6 and TRBJ1-1; D ambiguous. CDR3 length: 13 amino acids. The V and J ends lost 0 bases and 4 bases respectively, with 6 bases between them. The germline gives CDR1 SGHVS, CDR2 FNYEAQ. In DNA, the CDR3 is TGTGCCAGCAGCTTAGCGCCATCCACTGAAGCTTTCTTT. Translating it yields CASSLAPSTEAFF.

This chain links TRBV12-3 or TRBV12-4 with TRBJ1-2; D is undetermined. The CDR3 contains 15 residues. V was trimmed by 5 bases and J by 10 bases, leaving 23 bases between them. Written as DNA, the CDR3 is TGTGCCAGCAGTCTCCTCCTCCTCCCTACTGGGGACTACACCTTC. Its translation is CASSLLLLPTGDYTF.

This chain connects TRBV14 to TRBJ2-1; D is perhaps TRBD2 (5 bases). With 2 bases removed from V and 5 bases from J, the gap between germline ends came to 25 bases. Germline V lookup: CDR1 SGHDN, CDR2 FVKESK. The CDR3 runs to 19 residues. The CDR3 DNA follows: TGTGCCAGCAGCCAATCCCCTCGGAGTAGCGCTTATTACCACAATGAGCAGTTCTTC. Its translation is CASSQSPRSSAYYHNEQFF. Using reference TRBV14 and TRBJ2-1 for the parts outside the CDR3, the full variable domain is EAGVTQFPSHSVIEKGQTVTLRCDPISGHDNLYWYRRVMGKEIKFLLHFVKESKQDESGMPNNRFLAERTGGTYSTLKVQPAELEDSGVYFCASSQSPRSSAYYHNEQFFGPGTRLTVL.

J is TRBJ2-7 and V is TRBV2; D is unclear. CDR1 is SNHLY, CDR2 FYNNEI, per germline. The CDR3 spans 11 residues. The V end lost 2 bases, the J end lost 7 bases, and 6 bases lay between the germline ends. CDR3 in DNA: TGTGCCAGCAGTGAAAGTGGGGAGCAGTACTTC. Residues: CASSESGEQYF.

This clonotype was picked up one time. J is TRBJ2-1 and V is TRBV6-2 or TRBV6-3; tentatively, D is TRBD1 or TRBD2 (6 bases each). Germline assignment: CDR1 MNHEY and CDR2 SVGEGT. The CDR3 extends over 15 amino acids. The V end lost 6 bases, the J end lost 4 bases, and 16 bases lay between the germline ends. The CDR3 loop reads CASRQIGGLYNEQFF. CDR3 nucleotides: TGTGCCAGCAGACAGATCGGGGGCCTTTACAATGAGCAGTTCTTC.

This clonotype was recorded many times. CDR3 nucleotide sequence: TGTGCCAGCAGCTTAATAGGGGAACAAGAGACCCAGTACTTC. It is translated as CASSLIGEQETQYF. The rearrangement uses TRBV7-6 and TRBJ2-5; D may be TRBD1 (5 bases). There are 14 residues in the CDR3. Germline loops: CDR1 SGHVS, CDR2 FNYEAQ. Trimming left V 2 bases short and J 2 bases short, with 9 bases between.

This clonotype occurred many times. This chain uses TRBV7-2 with TRBJ2-7, with 7 bases identical to TRBD1. V lost 1 base to trimming and J lost 1 base; unmatched junction nucleotides: 1. CDR1 and CDR2 from the germline V gene are SGHTA and FQGNSA. The CDR3 is made up of 14 amino acids. DNA for the CDR3: TGTGCCAGCAGCTTAGGGGACAGTTCCTACGAGCAGTACGTC. Protein product: CASSLGDSSYEQYV.

The V gene is TRBV5-6, the J gene TRBJ2-1, with 8 bases matching TRBD2. The CDR3 extends over 13 amino acids. From germline, CDR1 is SGHDT and CDR2 YYEEEE. V shed 6 bases and J 7 bases; nucleotides not matched to a gene: 6. The CDR3 DNA sequence: TGTGCCAGCACGGCGGGGGGCGGGAATGAGCAGTTCTTC. It yields the protein CASTAGGGNEQFF.